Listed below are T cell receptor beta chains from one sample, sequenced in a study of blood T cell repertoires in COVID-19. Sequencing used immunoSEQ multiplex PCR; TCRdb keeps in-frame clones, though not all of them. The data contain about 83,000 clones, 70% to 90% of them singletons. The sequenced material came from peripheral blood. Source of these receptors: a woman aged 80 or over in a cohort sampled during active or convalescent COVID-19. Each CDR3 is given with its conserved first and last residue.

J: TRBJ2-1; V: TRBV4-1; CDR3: CASSQDTTSGLFEQFF
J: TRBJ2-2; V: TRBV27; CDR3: CASSFDRGNGELFF
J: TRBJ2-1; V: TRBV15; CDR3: CATSRDQGRAIEQFF
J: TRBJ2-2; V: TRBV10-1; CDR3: CASSDQGLAGEDGELFF
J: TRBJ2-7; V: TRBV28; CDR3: CASSPTSGSSYEQYF
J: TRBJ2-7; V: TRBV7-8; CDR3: CASSLTDSYEQYF
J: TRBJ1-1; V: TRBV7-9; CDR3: CASSLSGIEAFF
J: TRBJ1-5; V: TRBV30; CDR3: CAWSRDRINQPQHF
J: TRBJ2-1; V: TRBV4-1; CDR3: CASSQEEQGYNEQFF
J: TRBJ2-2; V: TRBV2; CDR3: CASKMTSGSPGELFF
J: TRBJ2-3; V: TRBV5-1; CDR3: CASSSTSGRTDTQYF
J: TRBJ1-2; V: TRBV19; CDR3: CASQIGRGFGGYTF
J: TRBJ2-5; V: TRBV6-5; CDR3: CASSYGLVGETQYF
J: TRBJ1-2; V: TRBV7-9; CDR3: CASSLGQDYGYTF
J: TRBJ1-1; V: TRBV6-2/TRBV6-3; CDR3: CASSGPPDRAAFF
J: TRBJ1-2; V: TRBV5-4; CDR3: CASSPSWAGGYGYTF
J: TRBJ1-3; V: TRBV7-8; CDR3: CASSLSAKSGNTIYF
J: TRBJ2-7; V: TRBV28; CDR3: CASSFSNFAHEQYF
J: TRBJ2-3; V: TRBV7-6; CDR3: CASSFVPLATDTQYF